The clone carrying this T cell receptor (beta chain) has only a few counts. Its antigen remains unknown. The data derive from a study of persistence of HIV-infected CD4 T cells. Whole-study context: CD4+ T cells responding to CMV or HIV-1 Gag were isolated. Suppressive ART had lasted a median of roughly 8 years. Study-wide points: TCRbeta richness was lower in CMV- and Gag-responding cells than in anti-CD3/anti-CD28-responding cells.

Between the trimmed V and J ends, which lost 3 bases and 4 bases, there was a span of 6 bases. Germline V lookup: CDR1 WNHNN, CDR2 SYGVQD (reference sequence). This CDR3 contains 12 residues. The libraries were made with immunoSEQ version 4 in survey mode. The data were produced by immunoSEQ multiplex PCR, yet TCRdb's version contains in-frame clones alone and is incomplete. The sample lists some 32,000 clones; roughly 82% were seen once. The stimulus was an HIV-1 Gag 15-mer peptide pool, about 1 ug/peptide/mL. CD40L-negative CD69-negative CD45RO-high memory CD4+ T cells were sorted as populations depleted of antigen-responding cells. Anti-CD28/CD49d costimulation, CD40-blocking antibody and enfuvirtide were given to CD8-depleted PBMCs for 15 to 20 hours.

V is TRBV10-1 and J is TRBJ1-2; no clear D gene. This specimen consisted of CD4+ T cells sorted from PBMCs after roughly 18-hour stimulation, obtained from a patient who received antiretroviral therapy. The receptor was derived from an adult woman with HIV who was CMV-seropositive. Written as DNA, the CDR3 is TGCGCCAGCAGTGAAGATCTCTATGGCTACACCTTC. Its translation is CASSEDLYGYTF.